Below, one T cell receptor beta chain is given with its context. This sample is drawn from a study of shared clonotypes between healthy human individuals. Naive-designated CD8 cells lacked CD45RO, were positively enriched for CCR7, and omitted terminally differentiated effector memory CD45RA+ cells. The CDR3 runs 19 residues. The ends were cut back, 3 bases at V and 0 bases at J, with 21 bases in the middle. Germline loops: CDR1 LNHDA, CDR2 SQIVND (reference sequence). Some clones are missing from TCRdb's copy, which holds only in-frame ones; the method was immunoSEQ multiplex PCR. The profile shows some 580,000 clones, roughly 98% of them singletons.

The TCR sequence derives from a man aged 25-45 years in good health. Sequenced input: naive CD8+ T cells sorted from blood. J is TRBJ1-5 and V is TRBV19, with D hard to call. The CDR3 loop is CASSMPLHELGYSNQPQHF. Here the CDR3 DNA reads TGTGCCAGTAGTATGCCACTCCACGAATTAGGCTATAGCAATCAGCCCCAGCATTTT.